The clone carrying this T cell receptor beta chain was picked up many times. Its matching antigen is unknown. TCRdb re-called the reads with MiXCR, one entry per CDR3 protein. The repertoire includes roughly 130,000 distinct CDR3 sequences, 20% to 30% of them detected once, and about a third sits in the top ten. Per germline, CDR1 SGHTA and CDR2 FQGNSA. The CDR3 is made up of 15 amino acids. Trimming shortened V by 7 bases and J by 5 bases, and 15 bases separated the two germline ends. The data stem from a study of T cell repertoires in cytomegalovirus infection. Study-level information: A matching HLA type, together with CMV infection, was signaled by public TCR beta signatures.

The sequence was obtained from a human donor in good health (CMV status not recorded). Some clones in this sample may be carry-over from other donors' samples. V and J are TRBV7-2 and TRBJ1-6; tentative D call: TRBD1 (5 bases). Sequencing used PBMCs, sequenced either directly or after in vitro stimulation (not recorded which). This chain's CDR3 is CASKKGRENNSPLHF. The CDR3 bases are TGTGCCAGCAAGAAGGGGAGGGAAAATAATTCACCCCTCCACTTT.